This TCR beta chain is from a study of T cell changes during pregnancy in multiple sclerosis. Libraries were prepared by immunoSEQ multiplex PCR; TCRdb keeps only in-frame clonotypes and omits some of them. The sample shows about 100,000 clones, approximately 94% of them seen only once. From germline, CDR1 is MNHEY and CDR2 SVGAGI. The ends were cut back, 4 bases at V and 2 bases at J, with 18 bases in the middle. This CDR3 comprises 16 residues. This clone was observed a few times. The specimen was peripheral blood, collected in the second trimester of pregnancy. The gene calls are TRBV6-5 and TRBJ2-7; tentative D call: TRBD1 (5 bases). The receptor comes from a female donor with multiple sclerosis, enrolled in a pregnancy study. The CDR3, as DNA: TGTGCCAGCAGTTCCACCGGTGACAGACACGCCTACGAGCAGTACTTC. This translates into CASSSTGDRHAYEQYF.